What follows are 21 T cell receptor beta chains derived from one specimen sequenced in a study of post-analysis software for immune sequencing data (dated by TCRdb to between 2015 and 2017). What the authors observed across the whole study: Significantly higher frequencies in patients than in controls were found for several TRBV segments, including TRBV5-6, TRBV5-1 and TRBV20-1.

The antigens for these receptors are not known. The library came from PCR. The sequencing machine was an Illumina HiSeq 2500. To reduce PCR and sequencing biases, unique molecular identifiers were incorporated into the TCR beta cDNA libraries. Starting from the raw public reads, TCRdb applied fastp trimming at Q25, assembled clones with MiXCR and retained in-frame beta chains. Rows matching on CDR3 protein sequence are summarized as one entry with the most common DNA and genes. The sample contains 650,000 to 850,000 distinct CDR3 sequences, roughly 50% of them found a single time. The ten top clones hold approximately 4.2% of the sample. Sequencing was carried out using blood. The origin of the receptors is a girl aged 10-17 years with multiple sclerosis.

This chain joins TRBV15 and TRBJ2-7; D unresolved. V dropped 5 bases and J dropped 0 bases, with 11 bases sitting between them. CDR1 LNHNV and CDR2 YYDKDF come from the germline V gene (reference sequence). CDR3 size: 14 residues. The CDR3 sequence: CATSLVGNSYEQYF. The CDR3 nucleotides are TGTGCCACCAGCCTTGTGGGGAACTCCTACGAGCAGTACTTC.

Only a few counts were recorded for this clonotype. The V and J genes are TRBV5-6 and TRBJ1-1; D is ambiguous. Trimming took 6 bases from V and 1 from J, leaving 13 bases between them. The CDR3 sequence is 14 residues long. Germline loops: CDR1 SGHDT, CDR2 YYEEEE. CDR3 sequence: CASNPVLANTEAFF. DNA of the CDR3: TGTGCCAGCAACCCCGTGTTAGCGAACACTGAAGCTTTCTTT.

This chain links TRBV20-1 with TRBJ2-7; D uncertain. CDR3 length: 13 residues. V was pared by 3 bases and J by 0 bases, with 9 bases between. Germline lookup yields CDR1 DFQATT and CDR2 SNEGSKA (reference sequence). The chain's CDR3 is CSASPFSSYEQYF. The CDR3 DNA follows: TGCAGTGCTAGTCCGTTTAGCTCCTACGAGCAGTACTTC.

V is TRBV6-5 and J is TRBJ2-3; 7 bases agree with TRBD2. This CDR3 is 15 amino acids long. With 7 bases clipped from V and 10 bases from J, the junction kept 17 bases outside the gene matches. Germline V gene lookup returns CDR1 MNHEY and CDR2 SVGAGI. The CDR3 loop is CASKNQGPPGGSQYF. DNA for the CDR3: TGTGCCAGCAAAAATCAGGGCCCGCCCGGGGGGTCGCAGTATTTT.

The V gene is TRBV15, the J gene TRBJ2-3; 7 nucleotides match TRBD1. V lost 1 base to trimming and J lost 3 bases; unmatched junction nucleotides: 4. The CDR3 runs 15 residues. Germline V gives CDR1 LNHNV, CDR2 YYDKDF (reference sequence). The chain's CDR3 is CATSRGQGPTDTQYF. CDR3 nucleotides: TGTGCCACCAGCAGAGGACAGGGTCCGACAGATACGCAGTATTTT.

The genes are TRBV20-1 and TRBJ2-1; tentatively, D is TRBD2 (5 bases). The germline V gene encodes CDR1 DFQATT and CDR2 SNEGSKA (reference sequence). The V end lost 3 bases, the J end lost 4 bases, and 13 bases lay between the germline ends. The CDR3 runs to 14 residues. In DNA form, the CDR3 reads TGCAGTGCTAGCCACGGGGAGAGGTACAATGAGCAGTTCTTC. Translated: CSASHGERYNEQFF.

In its sample, this clonotype was seen a few times. The chain links TRBV7-9 to TRBJ2-7, with D perhaps given as TRBD1 or TRBD2 (5 bases each). The germline CDR1 and CDR2 sequences are SEHNR and FQNEAQ (reference sequence). The CDR3 contains 14 residues. V was pared by 3 bases and J by 3 bases, with 12 bases between. CDR3 loop: CASSFGTTHYEQYF. In nucleotides, the CDR3 is TGTGCCAGCAGCTTCGGGACCACCCACTACGAGCAGTACTTC. The variable domain in full, with the rest retrieved from reference TRBV7-9 and TRBJ2-7, is DTGVSQNPRHKITKRGQNVTFRCDPISEHNRLYWYRQTLGQGPEFLTYFQNEAQLEKSRLLSDRFSAERPKGSFSTLEIQRTEQGDSAMYLCASSFGTTHYEQYFGPGTRLTVT.

About this clonotype: One end of the junction fails to match germline, which may point to a read error. The genes are TRBV7-9 and TRBJ1-2; D is unresolved. CDR1 and CDR2 (germline): SEHNR, FQNEAQ (reference sequence). This CDR3 has 14 amino acids. The DNA for the CDR3 is TGTGCCCGCAGCTGGGTTGACCCGAGCTATGGCTACACCTTC. Its translation is CARSWVDPSYGYTF.

The chain links TRBV29-1 to TRBJ1-2, with D perhaps matching TRBD1 (5 bases). The germline V and J ends were trimmed by 1 base and 6 bases, with 15 bases remaining between them. Germline values: CDR1 SQVTM, CDR2 ANQGSEA. The CDR3 contains 14 residues. CDR3 sequence (DNA): TGCAGCGTTGAAGTCGCTTCAGGGTTGCATGGCTACACCTTC. Encoded protein: CSVEVASGLHGYTF.

The V call is TRBV6-5, the J call TRBJ2-6, with D unresolved. Germline V lookup: CDR1 MNHEY, CDR2 SVGAGI. This CDR3 is built from 13 residues. V was pared by 7 bases and J by 2 bases, with 6 bases between. CDR3 sequence: CASNPTGANVLTF. The CDR3 DNA is TGTGCCAGCAACCCTACTGGGGCCAACGTCCTGACTTTC.

The CDR3 reads CSVPGTRDYNEQFF. In DNA, the CDR3 is TGCAGCGTCCCCGGGACTAGGGATTACAATGAGCAGTTCTTC. The chain employs TRBV29-1 and TRBJ2-1, with 8 bases fitting TRBD2. CDR1 is SQVTM and CDR2 is ANQGSEA in the germline V gene. V shed 6 bases and J 4 bases; nucleotides not matched to a gene: 8. CDR3 length: 14 residues.

The chain has TRBV5-1 and TRBJ2-7; D not resolved. Trimming removed 4 bases at V and 1 base at J, with 18 bases between. The CDR3 covers 16 residues. Germline V lookup: CDR1 SGHRS, CDR2 YFSETQ. CDR3 DNA: TGCGCCAGCAGCCTCGTGTCAGCCTGGGATTCCTACGAGCAGTACTTC. Its translation: CASSLVSAWDSYEQYF.

This clonotype was seen a handful of times. In DNA, the CDR3 is TGTGCCAGCAGCTTAGCCCCGGACAGGGCAACTGAAGCTTTCTTT. This codes for CASSLAPDRATEAFF. V usage is TRBV7-2 and J usage is TRBJ1-1, with 8 positions matching TRBD1. Germline V gives CDR1 SGHTA, CDR2 FQGNSA. This CDR3 contains 15 residues. V was pared by 0 bases and J by 5 bases, with 5 bases of the junction left unmatched.

V is TRBV4-1 and J is TRBJ2-7, with 13 nucleotides matching TRBD2. In germline, CDR1 is MGHRA, CDR2 YSYEKL. The J segment lost 3 bases and the V segment lost 4 bases, leaving 9 bases of the junction unmatched. The CDR3 is made up of 17 amino acids. CDR3 sequence: CASSPRYRTSGSYEQYF. The CDR3 nucleotides are TGCGCCAGCAGCCCTCGTTATAGGACTAGCGGGAGCTACGAGCAGTACTTC.

The chain is built from TRBV6-6 and TRBJ2-5, with D perhaps TRBD2 (6 bases). V was pared by 0 bases and J by 2 bases, with 13 bases between. The CDR3 loop spans 16 amino acids. Germline assignment: CDR1 MNHNY and CDR2 SVGAGI (reference sequence). The CDR3 DNA reads as TGTGCCAGCAGTTACTCTCCGACTAGTCTGCAAGAGACCCAGTACTTC. Amino acid sequence: CASSYSPTSLQETQYF.

The J gene is TRBJ1-2, the V gene TRBV6-5, with D unresolved. Per germline, CDR1 MNHEY and CDR2 SVGAGI. The V and J ends lost 7 bases and 7 bases respectively, with 16 bases between them. This CDR3 has 13 amino acids. CDR3 bases: TGTGCCAGCATCGGGTGGCAGGACTCTGGCTACACCTTC. Its translation is CASIGWQDSGYTF.

The chain links TRBV29-1 to TRBJ2-5; the match to TRBD2 covers 7 bases. The CDR3 has 13 amino acids. J gave up 4 bases and V 6 bases, and 8 bases lay outside the gene matches. Germline values: CDR1 SQVTM, CDR2 ANQGSEA. CDR3 protein: CSVRERVRETQYF. In DNA form, the CDR3 reads TGCAGCGTGCGGGAGCGGGTACGAGAGACCCAGTACTTC.

The V and J genes are TRBV7-2 and TRBJ2-1, with 9 positions matching TRBD2. The closer fit of TRBJ2-7 to the DNA end suggests the J call may be wrong. This CDR3 comprises 18 residues. Germline CDR1 SGHTA, CDR2 FQGNSA. This CDR3 is CASLASGISRLSLYEQYF. The CDR3 bases are TGTGCCAGTCTTGCTAGCGGGATTAGTAGACTCTCCCTCTACGAGCAGTACTTC.

The chain carries TRBV6-2 or TRBV6-3 and TRBJ2-7; D possibly uses TRBD1 or TRBD2 (5 bases each). V lost 6 bases and J lost 5, with 14 bases in between. The CDR3 totals 13 residues. In germline, CDR1 is MNHEY, CDR2 SVGEGT. Here the CDR3 DNA reads TGTGCCAGCAGGATTCTAGCAGGGCACGAGCAGTACTTC. Its translation is CASRILAGHEQYF.

This chain connects TRBV5-6 to TRBJ1-2, with D tentatively TRBD1 (5 bases). The CDR3 runs to 15 residues. V lost 2 bases and J lost 5, with 16 bases in between. The germline gives CDR1 SGHDT, CDR2 YYEEEE. This chain's CDR3 is CASSLGQGDWYGYTF. CDR3 in DNA: TGTGCCAGCAGCTTAGGTCAGGGCGACTGGTATGGCTACACCTTC.

The chain employs TRBV7-9 and TRBJ2-5; 8 nucleotides align to TRBD1. The ends lost 5 bases at V and 2 bases at J; junction bases unmatched: 13. The CDR3 spans 17 residues. CDR1 SEHNR and CDR2 FQNEAQ come from the germline V gene (reference sequence). The CDR3 DNA sequence: TGTGCCAGCAGCAACATAACAGGGGGTTTGCGTCAAGAGACCCAGTACTTC. Translating gives CASSNITGGLRQETQYF.